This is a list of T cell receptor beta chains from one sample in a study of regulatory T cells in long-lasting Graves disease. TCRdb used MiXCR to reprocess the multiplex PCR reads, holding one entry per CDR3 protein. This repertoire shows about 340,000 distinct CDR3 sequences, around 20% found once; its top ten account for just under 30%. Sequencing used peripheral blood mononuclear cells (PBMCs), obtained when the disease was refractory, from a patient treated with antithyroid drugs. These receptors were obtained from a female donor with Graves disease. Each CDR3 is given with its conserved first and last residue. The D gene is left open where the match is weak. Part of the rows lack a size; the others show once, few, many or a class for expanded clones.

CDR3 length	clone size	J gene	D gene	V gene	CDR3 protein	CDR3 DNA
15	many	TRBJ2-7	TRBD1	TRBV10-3	CAISPPGTGRGEQYF	TGTGCCATCAGTCCCCCCGGGACAGGGAGGGGCGAGCAGTACTTC
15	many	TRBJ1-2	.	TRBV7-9	CASSLEVTARRGYTF	TGTGCCAGCAGCTTAGAGGTCACCGCCAGGAGGGGCTACACCTTC
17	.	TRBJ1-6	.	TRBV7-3	CASSPWGRARHNSPLHF	TGTGCCAGCAGCCCATGGGGCAGGGCGAGGCATAATTCACCCCTCCACTTT
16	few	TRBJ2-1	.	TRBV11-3	CASSPRDSLSYNEQFF	TGTGCCAGCAGCCCTAGAGACAGCCTCTCCTACAATGAGCAGTTCTTC
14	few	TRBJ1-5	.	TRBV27	CASSLRDTYQPQHF	TGTGCCAGCAGTCTCCGGGACACCTATCAGCCCCAGCATTTT
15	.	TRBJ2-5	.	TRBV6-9	CASSYYPGSGETQYF	TGTGCCAGCAGTTATTATCCGGGCAGTGGGGAGACCCAGTACTTC
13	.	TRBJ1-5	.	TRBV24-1	CATSDSNNQPQHF	TGTGCCACCAGTGATTCGAACAATCAGCCCCAGCATTTT
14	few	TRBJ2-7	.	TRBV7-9	CASSLASGIYEQYF	TGTGCCAGCAGCTTAGCTAGTGGGATCTACGAGCAGTACTTC
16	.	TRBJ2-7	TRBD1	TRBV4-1	CASSQAYRGRAYEQYF	TGCGCCAGCAGCCAAGCATACAGGGGCCGAGCCTACGAGCAGTACTTC
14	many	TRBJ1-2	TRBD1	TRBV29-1	CSAEQGTGGYGYTF	TGCAGCGCCGAACAGGGGACAGGGGGCTATGGCTACACCTTC
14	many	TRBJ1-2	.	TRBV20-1	CSAKGYGGKSGYTF	TGCAGTGCTAAGGGGTACGGGGGGAAGAGTGGCTACACCTTC
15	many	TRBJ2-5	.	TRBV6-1	CASSEQPHESETQYF	TGTGCCAGCAGTGAACAACCGCACGAGAGCGAGACCCAGTACTTC
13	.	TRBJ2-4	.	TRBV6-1	CASSTSPKNIQYF	TGTGCCAGCAGTACCTCGCCAAAAAACATTCAGTACTTC
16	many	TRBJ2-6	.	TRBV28	CASSLGRSSGANVLTF	TGTGCCAGCAGTTTGGGTAGGAGCTCTGGGGCCAACGTCCTGACTTTC
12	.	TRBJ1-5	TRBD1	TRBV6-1	CATGTGGQPQHF	TGTGCCACCGGGACAGGTGGTCAGCCCCAGCATTTT
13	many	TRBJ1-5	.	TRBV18	CASSPSSNQPQHF	TGTGCCAGCTCACCTAGCTCGAATCAGCCCCAGCATTTT
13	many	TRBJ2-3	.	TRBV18	CASSPPGTDTQYF	TGTGCCAGCAGCCCCCCAGGCACAGATACGCAGTATTTT
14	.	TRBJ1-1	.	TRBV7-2	CASSQWDLNTEAFF	TGTGCCAGCAGCCAATGGGACTTGAACACTGAAGCTTTCTTT
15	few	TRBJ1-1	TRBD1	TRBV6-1	CASSAGRTGGTEAFF	TGTGCCAGCAGTGCTGGCCGGACAGGGGGCACTGAAGCTTTCTTT
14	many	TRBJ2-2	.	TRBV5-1	CASRTDSNTGELFF	TGTGCCAGCAGGACAGATTCGAACACCGGGGAGCTGTTTTTT
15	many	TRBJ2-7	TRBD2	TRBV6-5	CASSYGRGRAYEQYF	TGTGCCAGCAGTTACGGGAGGGGAAGGGCCTACGAGCAGTACTTC
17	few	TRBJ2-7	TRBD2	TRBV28	CASSGPGTSGSSYEQYF	TGTGCCAGCAGTGGGCCCGGGACTAGCGGGAGCTCCTACGAGCAGTACTTC
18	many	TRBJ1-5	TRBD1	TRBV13	CASSSTRRTGPGVQPQHF	TGTGCCAGCAGCTCGACCCGGCGGACAGGGCCTGGGGTTCAGCCCCAGCATTTT
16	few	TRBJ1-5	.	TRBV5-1	CASSMDAGYSNQPQHF	TGCGCCAGCAGCATGGACGCAGGGTATAGCAATCAGCCCCAGCATTTT
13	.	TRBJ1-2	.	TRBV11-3	CASSRGGDYGYTF	TGTGCCAGCAGCCGAGGGGGGGACTATGGCTACACCTTC
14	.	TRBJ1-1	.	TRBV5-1	CASRGGQANTEAFF	TGCGCCAGCAGGGGAGGGCAGGCGAACACTGAAGCTTTCTTT
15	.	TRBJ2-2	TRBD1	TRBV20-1	CSANRGQGRLGELFF	TGCAGTGCAAACCGGGGACAGGGGAGATTGGGGGAGCTGTTTTTT
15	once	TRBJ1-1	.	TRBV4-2	CASSQVVGGGTEAFF	TGTGCCAGCAGCCAAGTCGTGGGCGGTGGGACTGAAGCTTTCTTT
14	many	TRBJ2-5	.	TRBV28	CASSQRGAQETQYF	TGTGCCAGCAGCCAGAGGGGGGCCCAAGAGACCCAGTACTTC
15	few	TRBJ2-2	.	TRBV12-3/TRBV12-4	CASSQMGGGTGELFF	TGTGCCAGCAGTCAAATGGGTGGCGGGACCGGGGAGCTGTTTTTT
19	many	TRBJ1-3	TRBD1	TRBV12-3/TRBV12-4	CASSPRRQGGQSSGNTIYF	TGTGCCAGCAGCCCCAGGCGACAGGGGGGACAGAGCTCTGGAAACACCATATATTTT
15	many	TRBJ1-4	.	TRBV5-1	CASSLGSAQGEKLFF	TGCGCCAGCAGCTTGGGGTCAGCACAAGGGGAAAAACTGTTTTTT
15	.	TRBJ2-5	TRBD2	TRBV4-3	CASSQVASGQETQYF	TGCGCCAGCAGCCAAGTTGCTAGCGGCCAAGAGACCCAGTACTTC
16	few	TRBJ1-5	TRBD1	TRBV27	CASSFAPGGVDQPQHF	TGTGCCAGCAGTTTCGCCCCAGGGGGCGTTGATCAGCCCCAGCATTTT